This T cell receptor (beta chain) was documented in a study of shared clonotypes between healthy human individuals. The assay ran at deep level. Method: immunoSEQ multiplex PCR; TCRdb's copy keeps in-frame clones and lacks some. The table shows millions of clones, with 85% to 95% occurring only once. The CDR3 spans 13 residues. CDR1 and CDR2 from the germline V gene are WSHSY and SAAADI. Trimming pared 0 bases from V and 6 bases from J, leaving 9 bases between. The material sequenced was naive CD4+ T cells sorted from blood. Subset meaning: CD45RA+ positively selected. The chain links TRBV10-2 to TRBJ2-7, with D hard to call. The source is a young man in good health. The CDR3 loop is CASSESIRSEQYF. CDR3 nucleotides: TGCGCCAGCAGTGAGTCGATTCGGAGCGAGCAGTACTTC.